The next 31 T cell receptor beta chains were all read from a single sample in a study of blood T cell repertoires in COVID-19 (dated by TCRdb to between 2020 and 2021). The library was produced with the immunoSEQ multiplex PCR assay. TCRdb took this table from immuneACCESS and kept in-frame rearrangements with V and J called. Such tables lack part of the clones; where checked against another copy, unresolved V genes explain under half of the gap, and the rest is unexplained. This sample lists 250,000 to 300,000 clones; roughly 85% were detected once. Together, the top ten hold approximately 2% of the sample. Sequencing was carried out using PBMCs or T cells enriched from blood (not recorded which). All receptors derive from a woman aged 50 to 60 who had recovered from COVID-19.

The count of this clone is one. The rearrangement links TRBV7-9 to TRBJ1-1; 9 bases fit TRBD1. The junction had 20 bases not matched to a gene; V was cut back by 5 bases and J by 4 bases. CDR3 size: 19 residues. Germline V lookup: CDR1 SEHNR, CDR2 FQNEAQ (reference sequence). This CDR3 is CASSDTAYRGRPGGTEAFF. The DNA of the CDR3 is TGTGCCAGCAGCGACACCGCGTACAGGGGGCGCCCGGGAGGCACTGAAGCTTTCTTT.

The chain has TRBV28 and TRBJ2-7; TRBD1 agrees at 7 bases. The length of the CDR3 is 14 residues. V shed 5 bases, J shed 3 bases, and the junction held 7 bases outside the gene matches. Germline V gives CDR1 MDHEN, CDR2 SYDVKM. The chain's CDR3 is CASSPSTGYYEQYF. For the CDR3, the DNA is TGTGCCAGCAGTCCCTCGACAGGGTACTACGAGCAGTACTTC.

This chain connects TRBV15 to TRBJ2-3, with D perhaps matching TRBD2 (5 bases). V lost 3 bases and J 5 bases, leaving 15 bases between the germline ends. This CDR3 has 15 amino acids. In germline, CDR1 is LNHNV, CDR2 YYDKDF (reference sequence). The CDR3 here is CATSSDTGRRDTQYF. Here the CDR3 DNA reads TGTGCCACCAGCAGTGATACGGGAAGGCGAGATACGCAGTATTTT.

This clone was detected only once. This rearrangement joins TRBV25-1 to TRBJ2-5; no reliable D call. The CDR3 has 12 amino acids. Per the germline V gene, CDR1 is MGHDK and CDR2 is SYGVNS. With 5 bases removed from V and 5 bases from J, the gap between germline ends came to 9 bases. As DNA, the CDR3 is TGTGCCAGCAGTTTTTTAGAGGAGACCCAGTACTTC. This encodes CASSFLEETQYF.

This chain joins TRBV19 and TRBJ1-6; TRBD1 might be the D (5 bases). The ends were cut back, 3 bases at V and 7 bases at J, with 10 bases in the middle. In germline, CDR1 is LNHDA, CDR2 SQIVND (reference sequence). The CDR3 sequence is 14 residues long. CDR3 amino acids: CASSIQGQNSPLHF. The CDR3 nucleotides read TGTGCCAGTAGTATCCAGGGTCAGAATTCACCCCTCCACTTT.

The chain has TRBV28 and TRBJ1-3; 8 nucleotides match TRBD1. J gave up 4 bases and V 6 bases, and 8 bases lay outside the gene matches. Germline V lookup: CDR1 MDHEN, CDR2 SYDVKM. The CDR3 length is 15 residues. CDR3 in amino acids: CASRPDRGRGNTIYF. The CDR3, as DNA: TGTGCCAGCAGACCTGACAGGGGACGCGGAAACACCATATATTTT. Looking up the rest from reference TRBV28 and TRBJ1-3 gives the full variable domain: DVKVTQSSRYLVKRTGEKVFLECVQDMDHENMFWYRQDPGLGLRLIYFSYDVKMKEKGDIPEGYSVSREKKERFSLILESASTNQTSMYLCASRPDRGRGNTIYFGEGSWLTVV.

The V gene is TRBV5-1, the J gene TRBJ2-2, with D unclear. Germline lookup yields CDR1 SGHRS and CDR2 YFSETQ. The CDR3 totals 13 residues. V dropped 3 bases and J dropped 4 bases, with 7 bases sitting between them. Written as DNA, the CDR3 is TGCGCCAGCAGCTCCGGTTTCACCGGGGAGCTGTTTTTT. Translation gives CASSSGFTGELFF. The full variable domain, in which reference TRBV5-1 and TRBJ2-2 provide the parts outside the CDR3, is KAGVTQTPRYLIKTRGQQVTLSCSPISGHRSVSWYQQTPGQGLQFLFEYFSETQRNKGNFPGRFSGRQFSNSRSEMNVSTLELGDSALYLCASSSGFTGELFFGEGSRLTVL.

The chain employs TRBV19 and TRBJ1-2; TRBD1 agrees at 9 bases. With 6 bases clipped from V and 5 bases from J, the junction kept 7 bases outside the gene matches. The CDR3 contains 14 residues. CDR1 is LNHDA, CDR2 SQIVND, per germline (reference sequence). As DNA, the CDR3 is TGTGCCAGTAGCCAAATACAGGGGGCATATGGCTACACCTTC. Protein product: CASSQIQGAYGYTF.

The chain uses TRBV19 and TRBJ2-3; 9 bases align to TRBD2. This CDR3 contains 16 residues. After removal of 1 base from V and 5 bases from J, the junction contained 7 bases not matched to a gene. CDR1 is LNHDA and CDR2 is SQIVND in the germline V gene (reference sequence). The CDR3 loop reads CASSIVASGMQDTQYF. The CDR3, as DNA: TGTGCCAGTAGTATAGTTGCTAGCGGGATGCAAGATACGCAGTATTTT.

The V call is TRBV27, the J call TRBJ1-5; 9 bases align to TRBD1. With 5 bases clipped from V and 0 bases from J, the junction kept 2 bases outside the gene matches. Germline V gives CDR1 MNHEY, CDR2 SMNVEV (reference sequence). This CDR3 contains 15 residues. CDR3 protein: CASSRDRASNQPQHF. The CDR3 nucleotides are TGTGCCAGCAGTCGGGACAGGGCTAGCAATCAGCCCCAGCATTTT.

This rearrangement joins TRBV29-1 to TRBJ2-1; 8 positions agree with TRBD2. This CDR3 is 17 amino acids long. J was trimmed by 0 bases and V by 4 bases; bases with no gene match: 11. Germline V gene data show CDR1 as SQVTM and CDR2 as ANQGSEA. The CDR3 spells CSVGGGSGKGSYNEQFF. In DNA form, the CDR3 reads TGCAGCGTTGGTGGGGGTAGCGGGAAGGGCTCCTACAATGAGCAGTTCTTC.

This clone was detected many times. V usage is TRBV7-8 and J usage is TRBJ1-2, with 7 bases that match TRBD1. The CDR3 consists of 14 residues. Germline V gene data show CDR1 as SGHVS and CDR2 as FQNEAQ. Germline trimming cut 5 bases from V and 3 bases from J; bases unmatched to any gene: 6. In DNA form, the CDR3 reads TGTGCCAGCAGCAGCGACAGGGTTGACTATGGCTACACCTTC. It specifies CASSSDRVDYGYTF.

To note about this clone: Other DNA sequences within the sample encode an identical CDR3. The CDR3, as DNA: TGCGCCAGCAGCTTGGGAGATAACAATGAGCAGTTCTTC. Protein: CASSLGDNNEQFF. J is TRBJ2-1 and V is TRBV5-1; D is uncertain. Germline V gene sequence: CDR1 SGHRS, CDR2 YFSETQ. V lost 0 bases, J lost 5 bases, and 6 bases lay in between. This CDR3 region has 13 residues. The full variable domain, with the rest looked up from reference TRBV5-1 and TRBJ2-1, is KAGVTQTPRYLIKTRGQQVTLSCSPISGHRSVSWYQQTPGQGLQFLFEYFSETQRNKGNFPGRFSGRQFSNSRSEMNVSTLELGDSALYLCASSLGDNNEQFFGPGTRLTVL.

The V call is TRBV6-5, the J call TRBJ2-3, with 8 nucleotides matching TRBD2. The CDR3 sequence is 12 residues long. Germline-derived CDR1 and CDR2 are MNHEY and SVGAGI. The junction had 3 bases not matched to a gene; V was cut back by 7 bases and J by 6 bases. This CDR3 reads CASTGRGDTQYF. The CDR3 nucleotides are TGTGCCAGCACCGGGAGGGGGGATACGCAGTATTTT.

This clone has a handful of counts. The rearrangement joins TRBV6-5 to TRBJ2-5, with D maybe TRBD1 (6 bases). The CDR3 loop spans 15 amino acids. Germline values: CDR1 MNHEY, CDR2 SVGAGI. The germline V and J ends were trimmed by 4 bases and 5 bases, with 17 bases remaining between them. The DNA of the CDR3 is TGTGCCAGCAGTTTAACAGGGCTGGGGGAGGAGACCCAGTACTTC. It specifies CASSLTGLGEETQYF.

The chain has TRBV5-4 and TRBJ1-1; D remains ambiguous. The germline gives CDR1 SGHNT, CDR2 YYREEE (reference sequence). Trimming cost V 4 bases and J 7 bases, with 14 bases left between them. This CDR3 has 13 residues. For the CDR3, the DNA is TGTGCCAGCAGCGAGGGTGTGGCGGTTGAAGCTTTCTTT. Protein product: CASSEGVAVEAFF.

The chain has TRBV5-1 and TRBJ2-2, with 15 bases identical to TRBD2. The CDR3 extends over 17 amino acids. Unmatched junction bases numbered 7, after V lost 5 bases and J lost 5 bases. Germline lookup yields CDR1 SGHRS and CDR2 YFSETQ. CDR3 protein: CASSSGLAGGGTGELFF. CDR3 in DNA: TGCGCCAGCAGTTCCGGACTAGCGGGAGGGGGAACCGGGGAGCTGTTTTTT.

The chain is built from TRBV18 and TRBJ1-6, with 8 bases identical to TRBD1. With V trimmed by 1 base and J by 4 bases, 6 bases remained unmatched. The CDR3 runs 17 residues. Per germline, CDR1 KGHSH and CDR2 LQKENI. CDR3 in amino acids: CASSPLQGAGYNSPLHF. CDR3 DNA: TGTGCCAGCTCACCACTGCAGGGGGCAGGGTATAATTCACCCCTCCACTTT.

This rearrangement joins TRBV6-5 to TRBJ2-2; TRBD2 is a possible D gene (6 bases). V was shortened by 7 bases and J by 0 bases, with 9 bases between the two germline ends. Germline CDR1 and CDR2: MNHEY and SVGAGI. CDR3 length: 14 amino acids. CDR3: CASIAGSNTGELFF. In nucleotides, the CDR3 is TGTGCCAGCATTGCGGGGTCGAACACCGGGGAGCTGTTTTTT.

The rearrangement joins TRBV15 to TRBJ2-5, with unresolved D. The V gene's germline CDR1 is LNHNV and CDR2 YYDKDF (reference sequence). There are 13 residues in the CDR3. V was clipped by 1 base and J by 4 bases, with 7 bases between them. For the CDR3, the DNA is TGTGCCACCAGCAGAGTTAGCTCAGAGACCCAGTACTTC. Translation: CATSRVSSETQYF.

The V and J genes are TRBV7-9 and TRBJ1-1; D perhaps matches TRBD1 (5 bases). This CDR3 is built from 15 residues. Germline V gene lookup returns CDR1 SEHNR and CDR2 FQNEAQ (reference sequence). Trimming left V 0 bases short and J 6 bases short, with 14 bases between. CDR3 protein: CASSLAQGFRPEAFF. The CDR3 DNA is TGTGCCAGCAGCTTAGCTCAGGGTTTTCGACCTGAAGCTTTCTTT. The entire variable domain, with the rest obtained from reference TRBV7-9 and TRBJ1-1, is as follows: DTGVSQNPRHKITKRGQNVTFRCDPISEHNRLYWYRQTLGQGPEFLTYFQNEAQLEKSRLLSDRFSAERPKGSFSTLEIQRTEQGDSAMYLCASSLAQGFRPEAFFGQGTRLTVV.

The chain couples TRBV11-2 to TRBJ2-7; 11 bases match TRBD2. The V segment lost 3 bases and the J segment 7 bases; nucleotides outside the gene matches: 8. The CDR3 totals 15 residues. CDR1 and CDR2 (germline): SGHAT, FQNNGV. In DNA form, the CDR3 reads TGTGCCAGCAGCTTTATTAGCGGGAGGGGGGGAGAGCAGTACTTC. It translates to CASSFISGRGGEQYF.

The chain recombines TRBV6-5 with TRBJ1-2; weak D call: TRBD1 (6 bases). Between the trimmed V and J ends, which lost 2 bases and 4 bases, there was a span of 17 bases. The germline CDR1 and CDR2 sequences are MNHEY and SVGAGI. The CDR3 has 16 residues. CDR3 residues: CASSYPTAGGGYGYTF. CDR3 DNA: TGTGCCAGCAGTTACCCGACGGCGGGGGGCGGCTATGGCTACACCTTC.

In this sample, this clone turned up once. The chain couples TRBV9 to TRBJ1-4, with D perhaps matching TRBD1 (5 bases). The V end was cut by 4 bases, the J end by 8 bases, with 18 bases between. The CDR3 sequence is 15 residues long. Germline V lookup: CDR1 SGDLS, CDR2 YYNGEE. The CDR3 loop is CASSPEATGGEKLFF. The CDR3 region has the DNA TGTGCCAGCAGCCCCGAAGCTACAGGTGGGGAAAAACTGTTTTTT.

The rearrangement links TRBV3-1 (or the pseudogene TRBV3-2) to TRBJ1-2, with a weak D call TRBD1 (5 bases). The germline CDR1 and CDR2 sequences are LGHDT and YNNKEL (reference sequence). The CDR3 length is 14 residues. The V end lost 1 base, the J end lost 6 bases, and 12 bases lay between the germline ends. CDR3 bases: TGTGCCAGCAGCCAAGGGGGGGTGGTGGATGGCTACACCTTC. Translated, it gives CASSQGGVVDGYTF.

Points on this clone: Other DNA sequences within the sample encode an identical CDR3. The V and J genes are TRBV28 and TRBJ2-7; D is uncertain. The CDR3 spans 12 residues. Trimming cost V 3 bases and J 5 bases, with 8 bases left between them. Germline V gene sequence: CDR1 MDHEN, CDR2 SYDVKM. The CDR3 bases are TGTGCCAGCAGTTTGGCAGGTAACGAGCAGTACTTC. Its protein product is CASSLAGNEQYF.

The V gene is TRBV15, the J gene TRBJ2-1, with 7 nucleotides matching TRBD2. The germline V gene has CDR1 LNHNV and CDR2 YYDKDF (reference sequence). V trimming: 0 bases; J trimming: 3 bases; junction bases outside the gene matches: 8. This CDR3 is built from 17 residues. CDR3 DNA: TGTGCCACCAGCAGAGAAGGTTACGGGAGGCTCTACAATGAGCAGTTCTTC. Its translation is CATSREGYGRLYNEQFF.

The genes are TRBV2 and TRBJ2-1; 7 bases fit TRBD1. The CDR3 is 12 amino acids. The V gene's germline CDR1 is SNHLY and CDR2 FYNNEI. J was trimmed by 12 bases and V by 5 bases; bases with no gene match: 7. The CDR3 region has the DNA TGTGCCAGCAGTTTGACAGGGAGTAGGCAGTTCTTC. The encoded protein is CASSLTGSRQFF.

CDR3 sequence: CAISEPTGQNTEAFF. CDR3 DNA: TGTGCCATCAGTGAGCCGACAGGGCAGAACACTGAAGCTTTCTTT. V is TRBV10-3 and J is TRBJ1-1; 7 positions agree with TRBD1. The CDR3 is 15 amino acids. With V trimmed by 2 bases and J by 1 base, 4 bases remained unmatched. CDR1 is ENHRY and CDR2 is SYGVKD in the germline V gene.

The V call is TRBV4-2, the J call TRBJ2-2; a possible D gene is TRBD2 (7 bases). Germline V gene lookup returns CDR1 LGHNA and CDR2 YNFKEQ. There are 14 residues in the CDR3. Trimming took 8 bases from V and 2 from J, leaving 12 bases between them. The DNA for the CDR3 is TGTGCCAGCCGAGGGGGGGATAACACCGGGGAGCTGTTTTTT. Protein: CASRGGDNTGELFF.

This clone was counted between two and nine times. V and J are TRBV24-1 and TRBJ2-2, with 7 bases lining up with TRBD1. V gave up 7 bases and J gave up 5 bases; unmatched junction bases: 6. Germline V CDR1 and CDR2: KGHDR, SFDVKD. CDR3 length equals 14 residues. CDR3 in amino acids: CATRGQEGTGELFF. For the CDR3, the DNA is TGTGCCACCAGAGGACAGGAAGGGACCGGGGAGCTGTTTTTT.